This T cell receptor beta chain came from a study of shared clonotypes between healthy human individuals. Comment on this clone: Other DNA sequences in the sample encode the same CDR3.

Assay: immunoSEQ multiplex PCR; the TCRdb copy retains only in-frame clones and omits some. The sample contains around 2,100,000 clones, about 94% of which appear only once. Naive CD8 isolation took CD45RO-negative cells positively selected for CCR7 and excluded terminally differentiated effector memory CD45RA+ cells. The CDR3 contains 14 residues. V lost 1 base and J lost 5; bases outside the gene matches: 7. The germline V gene has CDR1 GTSNPN and CDR2 SVGIG (reference sequence). The source material was naive CD8+ T cells sorted from blood. The receptor comes from a man in his late teens or twenties in good health. The J gene is TRBJ1-1, the V gene TRBV30; 7 nucleotides agree with TRBD1. The CDR3 nucleotides read TGTGCCTGGAGTGCGGGCTCAGGGGGGACTGAAGCTTTCTTT. This gives the protein CAWSAGSGGTEAFF.